This T cell receptor (beta chain) originates from a study of blood T cell repertoires in COVID-19. For the study at large: Acute and convalescent COVID-19 specimens originated in the United States, Italy and Spain. The cDNA or gDNA used as material had been derived from T cells, B-cell-depleted T cells, or PBMCs.

Germline values: CDR1 MDHEN, CDR2 SYDVKM. This CDR3 is built from 14 residues. The V and J ends lost 6 bases and 5 bases respectively, with 17 bases between them. Authors' analysis steps: Amplification of reference gene primers provided the estimated nucleated cell counts. TCRdb's copy holds only in-frame clones and misses some; the assay was immunoSEQ multiplex PCR. The V and J calls and clone size come from that table; D and trimming were worked out from the DNA. The data contain 200,000 to 250,000 clones, about 90% of them singletons. The material sequenced was peripheral blood. This chain connects TRBV28 to TRBJ2-7, with D possibly TRBD2 on 7 matching bases. The receptor was derived from a man aged 30 to 39 with COVID-19, enrolled during active disease. The CDR3 DNA reads as TGTGCCAGCAGGTCCGGACTGGGGGGGCACGAGCAGTACTTC. Residues: CASRSGLGGHEQYF.